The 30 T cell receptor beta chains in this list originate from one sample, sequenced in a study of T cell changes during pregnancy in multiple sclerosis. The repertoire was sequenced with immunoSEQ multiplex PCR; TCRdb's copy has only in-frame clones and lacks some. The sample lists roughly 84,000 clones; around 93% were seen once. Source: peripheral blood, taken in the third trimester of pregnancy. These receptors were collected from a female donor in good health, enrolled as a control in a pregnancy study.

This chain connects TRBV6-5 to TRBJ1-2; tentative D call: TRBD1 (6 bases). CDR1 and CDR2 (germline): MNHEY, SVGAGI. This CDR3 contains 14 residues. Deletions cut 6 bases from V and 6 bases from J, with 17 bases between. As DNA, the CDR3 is TGTGCCAGCAGCCGAGGGAGGGGGGAACATGGCTACACCTTC. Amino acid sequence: CASSRGRGEHGYTF.

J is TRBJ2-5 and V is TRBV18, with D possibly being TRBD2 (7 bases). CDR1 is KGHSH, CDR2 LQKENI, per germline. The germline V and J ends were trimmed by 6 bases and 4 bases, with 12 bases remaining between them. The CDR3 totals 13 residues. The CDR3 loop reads CASSRGAGETQYF. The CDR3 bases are TGTGCCAGCTCCCGGGGGGCAGGAGAGACCCAGTACTTC.

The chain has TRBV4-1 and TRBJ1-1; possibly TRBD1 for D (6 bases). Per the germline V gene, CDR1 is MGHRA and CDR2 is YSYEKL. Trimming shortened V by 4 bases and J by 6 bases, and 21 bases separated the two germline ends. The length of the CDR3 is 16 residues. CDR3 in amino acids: CASSLPTRGGDAEAFF. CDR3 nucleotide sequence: TGCGCCAGCAGCCTCCCAACAAGGGGGGGAGACGCTGAAGCTTTCTTT.

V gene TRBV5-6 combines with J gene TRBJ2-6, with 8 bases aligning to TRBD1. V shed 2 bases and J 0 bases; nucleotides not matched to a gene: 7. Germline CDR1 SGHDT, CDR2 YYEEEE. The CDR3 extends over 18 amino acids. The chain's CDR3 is CASSLMTGANSGANVLTF. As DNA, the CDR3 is TGTGCCAGCAGCTTAATGACAGGGGCTAACTCTGGGGCCAACGTCCTGACTTTC.

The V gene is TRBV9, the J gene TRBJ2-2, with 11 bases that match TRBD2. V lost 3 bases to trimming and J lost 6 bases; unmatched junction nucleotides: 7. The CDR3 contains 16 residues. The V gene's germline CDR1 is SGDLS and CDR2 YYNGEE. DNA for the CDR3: TGTGCCAGCAGCGCTCAACTAGCGGGAGTCGCCGGGGAGCTGTTTTTT. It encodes CASSAQLAGVAGELFF.

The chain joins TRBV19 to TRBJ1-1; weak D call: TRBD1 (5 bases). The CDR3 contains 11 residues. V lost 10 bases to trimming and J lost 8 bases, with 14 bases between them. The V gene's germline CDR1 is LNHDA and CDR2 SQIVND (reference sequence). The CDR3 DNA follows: TGTGCCACGAAGATTGCAGGGGAAGCTTTCTTT. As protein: CATKIAGEAFF.

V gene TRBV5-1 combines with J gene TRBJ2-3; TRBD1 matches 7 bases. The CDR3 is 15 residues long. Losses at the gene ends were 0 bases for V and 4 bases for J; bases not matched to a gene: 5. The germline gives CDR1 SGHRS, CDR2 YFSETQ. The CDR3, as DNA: TGCGCCAGCAGCTTGGAGGGACAGAACTCAGATACGCAGTATTTT. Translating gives CASSLEGQNSDTQYF. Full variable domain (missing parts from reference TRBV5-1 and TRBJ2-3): KAGVTQTPRYLIKTRGQQVTLSCSPISGHRSVSWYQQTPGQGLQFLFEYFSETQRNKGNFPGRFSGRQFSNSRSEMNVSTLELGDSALYLCASSLEGQNSDTQYFGPGTRLTVL.

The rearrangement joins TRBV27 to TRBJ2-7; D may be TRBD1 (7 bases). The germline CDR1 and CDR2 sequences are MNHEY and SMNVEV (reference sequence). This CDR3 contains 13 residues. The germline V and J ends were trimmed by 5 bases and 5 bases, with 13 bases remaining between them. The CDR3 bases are TGTGCCAGCAGTCAGGGGGGTATCGACGAGCAGTACTTC. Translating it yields CASSQGGIDEQYF.

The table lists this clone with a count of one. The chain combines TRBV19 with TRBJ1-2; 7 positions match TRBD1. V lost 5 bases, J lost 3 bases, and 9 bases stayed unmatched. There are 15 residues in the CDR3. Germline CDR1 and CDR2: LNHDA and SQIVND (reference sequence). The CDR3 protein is CASSRQGWKHYGYTF. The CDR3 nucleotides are TGTGCCAGTAGTCGACAGGGTTGGAAACACTATGGCTACACCTTC.

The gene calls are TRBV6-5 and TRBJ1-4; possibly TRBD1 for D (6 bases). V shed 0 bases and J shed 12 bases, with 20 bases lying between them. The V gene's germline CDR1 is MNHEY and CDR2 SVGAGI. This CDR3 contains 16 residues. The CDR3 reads CASSYSMRGGQGELFF. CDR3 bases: TGTGCCAGCAGTTACTCGATGCGCGGGGGGCAAGGGGAACTGTTTTTT.

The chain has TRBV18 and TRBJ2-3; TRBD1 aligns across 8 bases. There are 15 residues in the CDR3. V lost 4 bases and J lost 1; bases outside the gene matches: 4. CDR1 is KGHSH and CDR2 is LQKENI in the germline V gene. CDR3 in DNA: TGTGCCAGCTCACGGGCGGACAGGGGCACAGATACGCAGTATTTT. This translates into CASSRADRGTDTQYF.

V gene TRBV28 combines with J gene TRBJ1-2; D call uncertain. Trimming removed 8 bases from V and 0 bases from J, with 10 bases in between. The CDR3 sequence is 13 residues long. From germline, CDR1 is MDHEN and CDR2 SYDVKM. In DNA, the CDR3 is TGTGCCAGCTCTTCGGGGACTAACTATGGCTACACCTTC. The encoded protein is CASSSGTNYGYTF.

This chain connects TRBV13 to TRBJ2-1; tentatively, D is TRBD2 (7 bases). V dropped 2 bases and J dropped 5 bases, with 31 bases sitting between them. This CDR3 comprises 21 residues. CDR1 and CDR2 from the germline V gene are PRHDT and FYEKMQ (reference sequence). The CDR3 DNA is TGTGCCAGCAGCTTATCCCTGCTGTATCCGGCGGGGGCCGATATAAACAATGAGCAGTTCTTC. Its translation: CASSLSLLYPAGADINNEQFF.

The CDR3 coding sequence is TGCAGCGTTGAAGATCCACGGGAGGGTCTGGGTGAGCAGTTCTTC. Protein product: CSVEDPREGLGEQFF. This chain joins TRBV29-1 and TRBJ2-1, with TRBD2 matching 8 bases. The CDR3 totals 15 residues. V was clipped by 0 bases and J by 9 bases; unmatched bases: 10. CDR1 SQVTM and CDR2 ANQGSEA come from the germline V gene.

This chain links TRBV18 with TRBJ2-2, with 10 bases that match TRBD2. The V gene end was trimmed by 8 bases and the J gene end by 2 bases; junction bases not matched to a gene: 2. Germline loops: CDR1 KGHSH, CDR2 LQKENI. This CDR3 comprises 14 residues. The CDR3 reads CASLAGVNTGELFF. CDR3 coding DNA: TGTGCCAGCCTAGCGGGAGTCAACACCGGGGAGCTGTTTTTT.

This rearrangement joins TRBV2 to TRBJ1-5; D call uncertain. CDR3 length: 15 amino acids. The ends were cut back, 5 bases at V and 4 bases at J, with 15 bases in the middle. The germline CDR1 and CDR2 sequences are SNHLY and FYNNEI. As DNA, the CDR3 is TGTGCCAGCAGTCCGGCGGGCCAGACAAATCAGCCCCAGCATTTT. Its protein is CASSPAGQTNQPQHF. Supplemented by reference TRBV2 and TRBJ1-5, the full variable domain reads EPEVTQTPSHQVTQMGQEVILRCVPISNHLYFYWYRQILGQKVEFLVSFYNNEISEKSEIFDDQFSVERPDGSNFTLKIRSTKLEDSAMYFCASSPAGQTNQPQHFGDGTRLSIL.

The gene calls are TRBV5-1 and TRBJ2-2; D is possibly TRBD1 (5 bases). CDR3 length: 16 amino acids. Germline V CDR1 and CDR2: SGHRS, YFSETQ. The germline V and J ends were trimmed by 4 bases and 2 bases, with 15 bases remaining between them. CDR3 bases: TGCGCCAGCAGCGGGGCCCCACGCGGCAACACCGGGGAGCTGTTTTTT. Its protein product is CASSGAPRGNTGELFF.

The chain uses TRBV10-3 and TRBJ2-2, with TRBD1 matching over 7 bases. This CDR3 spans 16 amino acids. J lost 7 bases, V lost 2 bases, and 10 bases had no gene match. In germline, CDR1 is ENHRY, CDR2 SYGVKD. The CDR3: CAISEEPGGRNGELFF. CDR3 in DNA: TGTGCCATCAGTGAGGAGCCAGGGGGACGGAACGGGGAGCTGTTTTTT.

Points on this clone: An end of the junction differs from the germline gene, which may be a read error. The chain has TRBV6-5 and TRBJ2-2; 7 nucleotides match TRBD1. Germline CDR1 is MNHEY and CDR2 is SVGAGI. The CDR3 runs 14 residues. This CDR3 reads CASSPRGNAGELFF. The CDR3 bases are TGTGCCAGCAGCCCCAGGGGGAACGCCGGGGAGCTGTTTTTT.

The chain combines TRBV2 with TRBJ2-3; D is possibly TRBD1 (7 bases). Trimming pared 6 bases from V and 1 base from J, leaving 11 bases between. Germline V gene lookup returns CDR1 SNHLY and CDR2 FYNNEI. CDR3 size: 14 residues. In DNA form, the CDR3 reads TGTGCCAGCAGGATCAGGGGGGGCACAGATACGCAGTATTTT. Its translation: CASRIRGGTDTQYF. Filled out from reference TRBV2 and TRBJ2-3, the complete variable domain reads EPEVTQTPSHQVTQMGQEVILRCVPISNHLYFYWYRQILGQKVEFLVSFYNNEISEKSEIFDDQFSVERPDGSNFTLKIRSTKLEDSAMYFCASRIRGGTDTQYFGPGTRLTVL.

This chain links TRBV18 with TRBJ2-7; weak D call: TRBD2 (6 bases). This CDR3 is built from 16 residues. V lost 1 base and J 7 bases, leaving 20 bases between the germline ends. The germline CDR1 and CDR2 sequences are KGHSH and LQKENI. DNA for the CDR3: TGTGCCAGCTCACCACTCTCTCCCACTAGCATTGGGGAGCAGTACTTC. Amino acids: CASSPLSPTSIGEQYF. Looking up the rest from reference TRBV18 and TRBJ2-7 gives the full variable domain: NAGVMQNPRHLVRRRGQEARLRCSPMKGHSHVYWYRQLPEEGLKFMVYLQKENIIDESGMPKERFSAEFPKEGPSILRIQQVVRGDSAAYFCASSPLSPTSIGEQYFGPGTRLTVT.

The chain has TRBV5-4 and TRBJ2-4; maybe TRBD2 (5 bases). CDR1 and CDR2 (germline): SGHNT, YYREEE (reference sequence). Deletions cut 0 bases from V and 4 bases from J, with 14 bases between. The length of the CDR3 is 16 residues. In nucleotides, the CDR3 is TGTGCCAGCAGCTTGGCCTCTGGAACGGGGAAAAACATTCAGTACTTC. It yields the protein CASSLASGTGKNIQYF. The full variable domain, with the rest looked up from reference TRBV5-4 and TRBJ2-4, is ETGVTQSPTHLIKTRGQQVTLRCSSQSGHNTVSWYQQALGQGPQFIFQYYREEENGRGNFPPRFSGLQFPNYSSELNVNALELDDSALYLCASSLASGTGKNIQYFGAGTRLSVL.

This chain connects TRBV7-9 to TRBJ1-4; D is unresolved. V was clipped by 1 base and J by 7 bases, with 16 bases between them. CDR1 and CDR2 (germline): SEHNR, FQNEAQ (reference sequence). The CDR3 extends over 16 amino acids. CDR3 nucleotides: TGTGCCAGCAGCTTAGAGGTCGGTCCGGGTGGTGAAAAACTGTTTTTT. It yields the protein CASSLEVGPGGEKLFF.

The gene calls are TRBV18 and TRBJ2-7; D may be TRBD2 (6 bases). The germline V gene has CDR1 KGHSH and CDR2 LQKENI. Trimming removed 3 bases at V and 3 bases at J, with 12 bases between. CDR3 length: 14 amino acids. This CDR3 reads CASSPRDSNYEQYF. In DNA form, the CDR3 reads TGTGCCAGCTCACCCCGGGACTCGAACTACGAGCAGTACTTC.

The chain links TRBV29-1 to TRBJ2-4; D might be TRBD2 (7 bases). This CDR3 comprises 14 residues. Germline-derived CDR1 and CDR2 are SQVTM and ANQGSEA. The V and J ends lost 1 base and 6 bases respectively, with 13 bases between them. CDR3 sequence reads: CSVEGAGGANIQYF. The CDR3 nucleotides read TGCAGCGTTGAAGGGGCTGGGGGGGCAAACATTCAGTACTTC.

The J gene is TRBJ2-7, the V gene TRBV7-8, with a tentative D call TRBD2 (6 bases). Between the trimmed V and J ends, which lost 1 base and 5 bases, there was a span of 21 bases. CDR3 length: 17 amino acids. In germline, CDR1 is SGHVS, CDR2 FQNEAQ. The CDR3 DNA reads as TGTGCCAGCAGCTTAGGTTTTGGAGGGCGTTCTACCGACGAGCAGTACTTC. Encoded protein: CASSLGFGGRSTDEQYF.

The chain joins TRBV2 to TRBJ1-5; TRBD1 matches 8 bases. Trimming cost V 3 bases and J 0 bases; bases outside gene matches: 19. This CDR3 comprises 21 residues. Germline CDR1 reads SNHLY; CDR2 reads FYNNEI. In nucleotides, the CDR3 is TGTGCCAGCAGTGATCCGGACAGGGCGGGGGCCCTCTCATATAGCAATCAGCCCCAGCATTTT. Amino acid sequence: CASSDPDRAGALSYSNQPQHF.

The CDR3 nucleotides read TGTGCCAGCAGCCCCGACTTGCTCTACGAGCAGTACTTC. Translating gives CASSPDLLYEQYF. The rearrangement joins TRBV27 to TRBJ2-7; the D is unclear. Trimming removed 6 bases at V and 3 bases at J, with 12 bases between. CDR3 length: 13 residues. CDR1 MNHEY and CDR2 SMNVEV come from the germline V gene (reference sequence).

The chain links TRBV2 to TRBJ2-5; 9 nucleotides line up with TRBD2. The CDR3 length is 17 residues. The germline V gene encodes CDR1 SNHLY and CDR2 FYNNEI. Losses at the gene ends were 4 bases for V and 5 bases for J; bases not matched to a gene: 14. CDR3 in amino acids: CASSAFSGRVTLETQYF. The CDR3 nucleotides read TGTGCCAGCAGTGCCTTTAGCGGGAGAGTAACTTTGGAGACCCAGTACTTC. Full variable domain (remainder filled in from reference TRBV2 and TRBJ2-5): EPEVTQTPSHQVTQMGQEVILRCVPISNHLYFYWYRQILGQKVEFLVSFYNNEISEKSEIFDDQFSVERPDGSNFTLKIRSTKLEDSAMYFCASSAFSGRVTLETQYFGPGTRLLVL.

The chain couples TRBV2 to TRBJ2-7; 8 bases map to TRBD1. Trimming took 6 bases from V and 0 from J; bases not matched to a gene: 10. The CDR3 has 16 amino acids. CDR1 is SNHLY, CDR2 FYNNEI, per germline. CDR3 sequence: CASRGVGDRISYEQYF. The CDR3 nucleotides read TGTGCCAGCAGGGGAGTAGGGGACAGGATCTCCTACGAGCAGTACTTC.